This T cell receptor (beta chain) stems from a study of blood T cell repertoires in COVID-19. Across the whole study: Both acute and convalescent COVID-19 samples were obtained from the United States, Italy and Spain. Sources were T cells, B-cell-depleted T cells, or PBMCs; the material itself was cDNA or gDNA.

Clones were sequenced by immunoSEQ multiplex PCR, and TCRdb holds only the in-frame ones, with some missing. Of about 520,000 clones in the sample, approximately 83% were seen once. Per germline, CDR1 MNHEY and CDR2 SMNVEV (reference sequence). Germline trimming cut 6 bases from V and 5 bases from J; bases unmatched to any gene: 10. There are 16 residues in the CDR3. This receptor was obtained from a human donor in a cohort sampled during active COVID-19. This chain joins TRBV27 and TRBJ2-2, with TRBD2 identical over 9 bases. Sequencing was done on a sample of peripheral blood. CDR3 sequence: CASRPSGSGSTGELFF. As DNA, the CDR3 is TGTGCCAGCAGACCCTCGGGTAGCGGGAGTACCGGGGAGCTGTTTTTT.